Listed below are T cell receptor beta chains from one sample, sequenced in a study of blood T cell repertoires in COVID-19. Measured with immunoSEQ multiplex PCR; TCRdb has only the in-frame clones, and not every one. The sample has about 150,000 clones; less than 95% are singletons. Sequencing input: peripheral blood. The receptors were sampled from a man in his forties or fifties with acute or convalescent COVID-19. Both conserved end residues are part of each CDR3. Fields, in order: D gene, V gene, J gene, clone size, CDR3 protein, CDR3 DNA. The D gene is left open where the match is weak. Only some rows state a clone size, as once, few, many or a class for expanded clones.

NA	TRBV7-9	TRBJ2-7	few	CASSLGQGSTYEQYF	TGTGCCAGCAGCTTAGGGCAGGGGTCAACCTACGAGCAGTACTTC
TRBD1	TRBV7-2	TRBJ2-4	NA	CASSASPTGTSVRIQYF	TGTGCCAGCAGCGCCAGCCCGACAGGGACATCGGTGCGCATTCAGTACTTC
NA	TRBV5-4	TRBJ1-1	NA	CASSLVRGSEAFF	TGTGCCAGCAGCTTGGTCCGGGGATCTGAAGCTTTCTTT
TRBD1	TRBV7-9	TRBJ1-2	NA	CASSTGGGLYGYTF	TGTGCCAGCAGCACAGGGGGAGGGCTGTACGGCTACACCTTC
NA	TRBV5-4	TRBJ1-2	NA	CASSLDGPQRSGYGYTF	TGTGCCAGCAGCCTCGACGGTCCACAGCGGTCGGGGTATGGCTACACCTTC
TRBD2	TRBV7-3	TRBJ2-1	once	CASSLLAGGGRGEQFF	TGTGCCAGCAGCTTATTAGCCGGGGGGGGCCGAGGTGAGCAGTTCTTC
NA	TRBV5-4	TRBJ2-2	NA	CASSLLQGHTGELFF	TGTGCCAGCAGCTTGTTACAGGGTCACACCGGGGAGCTGTTTTTT
NA	TRBV2	TRBJ1-1	NA	CASSVRVLNTEAFF	TGTGCCAGCAGTGTTCGGGTCCTCAACACTGAAGCTTTCTTT
NA	TRBV28	TRBJ1-2	NA	CASSRRSLIYTF	TGTGCCAGCAGTCGGAGAAGTCTGATCTACACCTTC
NA	TRBV7-2	TRBJ1-2	NA	CASSFGTQSYGYTF	TGTGCCAGCAGCTTTGGGACACAGAGCTATGGCTACACCTTC
NA	TRBV7-9	TRBJ1-6	NA	CASSLGSQGRSPLHF	TGTGCCAGCAGCTTAGGTTCCCAGGGTAGATCACCCCTCCACTTT
TRBD1	TRBV6-6	TRBJ2-2	NA	CASSDRATGELFF	TGTGCCAGCAGCGACAGGGCTACCGGGGAGCTGTTTTTT
NA	TRBV6-5	TRBJ2-5	NA	CASSYTLGQGGETQYF	TGTGCCAGCAGTTACACCCTCGGACAGGGAGGGGAGACCCAGTACTTC
TRBD1	TRBV28	TRBJ1-4	few	CASSLPRDRGQREKLFF	TGTGCCAGCAGTTTACCCCGGGACAGGGGGCAGAGGGAAAAACTGTTTTTT
TRBD1	TRBV5-1	TRBJ1-5	once	CASSLTGQGSNQPQHF	TGCGCCAGCAGCTTAACGGGACAGGGTAGCAATCAGCCCCAGCATTTT
NA	TRBV18	TRBJ1-5	NA	CASSPGRYQPQHF	TGTGCCAGCTCACCTGGCCGATATCAGCCCCAGCATTTT
NA	TRBV27	TRBJ1-2	NA	CASTPWGQNYGYTF	TGTGCCAGCACCCCTTGGGGCCAGAACTATGGCTACACCTTC
TRBD2	TRBV5-4	TRBJ2-7	NA	CASSSAPAGAGEQYF	TGTGCCAGCAGCTCGGCTCCAGCGGGAGCTGGCGAGCAGTACTTC
TRBD1	TRBV9	TRBJ1-1	NA	CASSAGQQNTEAFF	TGTGCCAGCAGTGCGGGACAGCAGAACACTGAAGCTTTCTTT